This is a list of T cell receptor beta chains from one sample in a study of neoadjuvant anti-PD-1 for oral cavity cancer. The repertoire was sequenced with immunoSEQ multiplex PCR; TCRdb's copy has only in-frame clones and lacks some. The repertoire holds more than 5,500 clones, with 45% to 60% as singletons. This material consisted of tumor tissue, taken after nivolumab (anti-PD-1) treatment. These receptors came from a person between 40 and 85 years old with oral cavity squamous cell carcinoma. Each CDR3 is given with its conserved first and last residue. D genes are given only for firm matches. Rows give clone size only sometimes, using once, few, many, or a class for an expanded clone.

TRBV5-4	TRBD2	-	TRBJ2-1	TGTGCCAGCAGGCGGACTAGCGGTGAGCAGTTCTTC	CASRRTSGEQFF
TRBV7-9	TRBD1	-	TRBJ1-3	TGTGCCAGCAGCGCGACAGGGGGCTCTGGAAACACCATATATTTT	CASSATGGSGNTIYF
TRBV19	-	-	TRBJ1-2	TGTGCCAGTAGTATCTCCGTGTATGGCTACACCTTC	CASSISVYGYTF
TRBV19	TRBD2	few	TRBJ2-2	TGTGCCAGTAAGAAAGCGGGGTTGGATACCGGGGAGCTGTTTTTT	CASKKAGLDTGELFF
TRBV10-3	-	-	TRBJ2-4	TGTGCCATCAGTGAGTCCGGACTCATTTCTATTCAGTACTTC	CAISESGLISIQYF
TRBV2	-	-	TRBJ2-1	TGTGCCAGCCAGGGGCGGGAGCTTGGTGAGCAGTTCTTC	CASQGRELGEQFF
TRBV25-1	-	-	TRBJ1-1	TGTGCCAGCAGTGGCCCAGGGAGGAACACTGAAGCTTTCTTT	CASSGPGRNTEAFF
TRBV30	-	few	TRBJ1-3	TGTGCTAGGAGGGCAGCGAGCCGAGACACCATATATTTT	CARRAASRDTIYF
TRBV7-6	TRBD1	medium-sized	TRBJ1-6	TGTGCCAGCAGCTTCGGACAGGGGGGGGATTCACCCCTCCACTTT	CASSFGQGGDSPLHF
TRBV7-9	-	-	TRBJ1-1	TGTGCCAGCTCCGTGGGGGGGTGGAGCACTGAAGCTTTCTTT	CASSVGGWSTEAFF
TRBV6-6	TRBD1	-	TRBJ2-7	TGTGCCAGCAGCACGGACAGGGGCTACGAGCAGTACTTC	CASSTDRGYEQYF
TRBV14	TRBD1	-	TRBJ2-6	TGTGCCAGCAGCGCCCGGACAGGGATCGGTTCTGGGGCCAACGTCCTGACTTTC	CASSARTGIGSGANVLTF
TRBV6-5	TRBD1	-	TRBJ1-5	TGTGCCAGCAGTGATGGACAGGGGAGGCAGCCCCAGCATTTT	CASSDGQGRQPQHF
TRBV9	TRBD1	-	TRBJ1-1	TGTGCCAGCAGCGCGGGACAGATGAACACTGAAGCTTTCTTT	CASSAGQMNTEAFF
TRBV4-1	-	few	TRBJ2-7	TGCGCCAGCAGCTACCTCAGGGAGAACTACGAGCAGTACTTC	CASSYLRENYEQYF
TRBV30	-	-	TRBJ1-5	TGTGCCTGGAGTGTAGGGATTAGCAATCAGCCCCAGCATTTT	CAWSVGISNQPQHF
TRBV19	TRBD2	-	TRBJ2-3	TGTGCCACCAGACTAGCGGGAGATCGTACAGATACGCAGTATTTT	CATRLAGDRTDTQYF
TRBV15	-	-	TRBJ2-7	TGTGCCACCAGCAGAGATCAGGGGTGGTACGAGCAGTACTTC	CATSRDQGWYEQYF
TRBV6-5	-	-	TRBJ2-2	TGTGCCAGCAGTTTCGGTCGCAGGGACACCGGGGAGCTGTTTTTT	CASSFGRRDTGELFF
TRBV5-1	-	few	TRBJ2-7	TGCGCCAGCAGCTTGGCTGATTACTACGAGCAGTACTTC	CASSLADYYEQYF
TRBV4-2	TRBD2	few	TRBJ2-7	TGTGCCAGCAGCGACCGCAGCTCGACTAGCGGGAATCCCTACGAGCAGTACTTC	CASSDRSSTSGNPYEQYF
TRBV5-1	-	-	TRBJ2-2	TGCGCCAGCAGCTTTAGTGACATTCGGCGAACCGGGGAGCTGTTTTTT	CASSFSDIRRTGELFF
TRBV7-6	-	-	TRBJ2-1	TGTGCCAGCAGCTTAGTTTTCAGCCCCTACAATGAGCAGTTCTTC	CASSLVFSPYNEQFF
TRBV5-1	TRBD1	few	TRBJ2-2	TGCGCCAGCAACCGGGACAGGGGGACCGGGGAGCTGTTTTTT	CASNRDRGTGELFF
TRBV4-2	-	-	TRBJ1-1	TGTGCCAGCGGACTTGCTGGGATGAACACTGAAGCTTTCTTT	CASGLAGMNTEAFF
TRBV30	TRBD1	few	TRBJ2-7	TGTGCCTGGGCCCTATCAGGGGGAAGCTACGAGCAGTACTTC	CAWALSGGSYEQYF
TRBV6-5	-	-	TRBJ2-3	TGTGCCAGCAGTTACGGTGATACGCAGTATTTT	CASSYGDTQYF
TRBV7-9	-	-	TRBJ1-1	TGTGCCAGCAGCTTAGCGGCGGGGAACACTGAAGCTTTCTTT	CASSLAAGNTEAFF
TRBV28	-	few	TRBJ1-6	TGTGCCAGCAGTTTATTTGGTTCACCCCTCCACTTT	CASSLFGSPLHF
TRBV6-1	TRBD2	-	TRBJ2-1	TGTGCCAGCAGTGAACTAGCGGGGGTCGATTACAATGAGCAGTTCTTC	CASSELAGVDYNEQFF
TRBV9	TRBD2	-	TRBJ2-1	TGTGCCAGCAAAGATAGACGGACTAGCGGGGTCCGAAACAATGAGCAGTTCTTC	CASKDRRTSGVRNNEQFF
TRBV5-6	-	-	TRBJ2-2	TGTGCCAGCAGCTTTGATACAGCTTCCGGGGAGCTGTTTTTT	CASSFDTASGELFF
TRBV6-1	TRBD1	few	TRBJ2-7	TGTGCCAGCAGTGAATTTGAGGGACAGGCCTCCTACGAGCAGTACTTC	CASSEFEGQASYEQYF
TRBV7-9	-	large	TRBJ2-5	TGTGCCAGCAGCCCCCTTACTATCTCTCGGGGGACCCAGTACTTC	CASSPLTISRGTQYF
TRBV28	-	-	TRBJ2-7	TGTGCCAGCAGTTTAGGGGTCCCCCACGAGCAGTACTTC	CASSLGVPHEQYF
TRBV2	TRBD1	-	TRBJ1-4	TGTGCCAGCAGATCCGGACAGGGGGCTAATGAAAAACTGTTTTTT	CASRSGQGANEKLFF
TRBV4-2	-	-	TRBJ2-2	TGTGCCAGCAGCCACAGGGGCACCGGGGAGCTGTTTTTT	CASSHRGTGELFF
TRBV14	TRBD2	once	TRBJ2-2	TGTGCCAGCAGCCTTGGTGGCGGGAGCACCGGGGAGCTGTTTTTT	CASSLGGGSTGELFF
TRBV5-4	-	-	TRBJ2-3	TGTGCCAGCAGCTTGCAGGGCACAGATACGCAGTATTTT	CASSLQGTDTQYF
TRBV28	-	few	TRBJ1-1	TGTGCCAGCAAGGGTTGGGGGAACACTGAAGCTTTCTTT	CASKGWGNTEAFF
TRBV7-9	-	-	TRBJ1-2	TGTGCCAGCAGCCCCCCGGGGAGGGGTGAAGGCTACACCTTC	CASSPPGRGEGYTF
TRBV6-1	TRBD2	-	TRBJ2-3	TGTGCCAGCAGTGAAGTCGGGAGGGCCGAGGGTACGCAGTATTTT	CASSEVGRAEGTQYF
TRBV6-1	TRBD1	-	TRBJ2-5	TGTGCCAGCTGCTCCCGGGACAGGGCTGAAGAGACCCAGTACTTC	CASCSRDRAEETQYF
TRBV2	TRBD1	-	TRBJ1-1	TGTGCCGCGATGGGGACAGGGAACACTGAAGCTTTCTTT	CAAMGTGNTEAFF
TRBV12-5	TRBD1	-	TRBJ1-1	TGTGCTAGTGGTAAAAACACAGGGGGAGCGACTGAAGCTTTCTTT	CASGKNTGGATEAFF
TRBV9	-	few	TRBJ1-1	TGTGCCAGCAGCGTAGCTGGAGGTGAAGCTTTCTTT	CASSVAGGEAFF
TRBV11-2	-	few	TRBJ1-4	TGTGCCAGCAGCTTAGTACTTGTACAGGGAGGAAATGAAAAACTGTTTTTT	CASSLVLVQGGNEKLFF
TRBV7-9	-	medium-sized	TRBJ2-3	TGTGCCAGCAGCTTAGTCGCTTCTACGGCAGATACGCAGTATTTT	CASSLVASTADTQYF
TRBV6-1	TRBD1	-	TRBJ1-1	TGTGCCAGCAGCTCCACAGGGGGGTCCACTGAAGCTTTCTTT	CASSSTGGSTEAFF
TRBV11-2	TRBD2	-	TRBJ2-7	TGTGCCAGCAGCTTGTTACGGACTAGAGACGGATTAGAGCAGTACTTC	CASSLLRTRDGLEQYF
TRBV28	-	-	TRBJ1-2	TGTGCCAGCAGGTTAGGGTCGTCAGTAGATGGCTACACCTTC	CASRLGSSVDGYTF
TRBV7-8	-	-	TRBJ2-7	TGTGCCAGCAGCCGAGGACTGAATTACGAGCAGTACTTC	CASSRGLNYEQYF
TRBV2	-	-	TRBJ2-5	TGTGCCAGCAGTGCGGTGACCCAGTACTTC	CASSAVTQYF